These 8 T cell receptor beta chains came from one sample sequenced in a study of T cells in tuberculosis. Some clones are missing from TCRdb's copy, which holds only in-frame ones; the method was immunoSEQ multiplex PCR. This repertoire shows 44,000 or so clones, about 95% found once; its top ten account for 7% to 9%. The sample was PBMCs. Every receptor here comes from a donor between 10 and 35 years old with latent tuberculosis or without tuberculosis infection.

The rearrangement joins TRBV7-3 to TRBJ1-2; D perhaps matches TRBD1 (6 bases). The V and J ends lost 4 bases and 7 bases respectively, with 16 bases between them. CDR3 length equals 14 residues. Germline V CDR1 and CDR2: SGHTA, FQGTGA. The CDR3 sequence: CASSSEAGRGGYTF. CDR3 in DNA: TGTGCCAGCAGCTCCGAGGCCGGCAGGGGTGGCTACACCTTC.

The chain couples TRBV6-1 to TRBJ1-3; D unresolved. CDR1 is MNHNS, CDR2 SASEGT, per germline. The CDR3 covers 13 residues. The ends were cut back, 7 bases at V and 4 bases at J, with 11 bases in the middle. In DNA form, the CDR3 reads TGTGCCAGCACCAACCCGGAGGGAAACACCATATATTTT. Translating gives CASTNPEGNTIYF.

V is TRBV5-1 and J is TRBJ2-1; 7 nucleotides agree with TRBD2. V lost 2 bases, J lost 7 bases, and 9 bases stayed unmatched. The germline gives CDR1 SGHRS, CDR2 YFSETQ. The CDR3 spans 15 residues. CDR3 in amino acids: CASSFSGGRGNEQFF. In DNA form, the CDR3 reads TGCGCCAGCAGCTTTTCTGGCGGGAGAGGGAATGAGCAGTTCTTC.

V gene TRBV27 combines with J gene TRBJ1-4; D gene uncertain. The CDR3 is made up of 14 amino acids. Germline CDR1 reads MNHEY; CDR2 reads SMNVEV (reference sequence). The V and J ends lost 3 bases and 8 bases respectively, with 13 bases between them. In DNA, the CDR3 is TGTGCCAGCAGTTTCTCGAGGGCGGGGGAAAAACTGTTTTTT. Its protein is CASSFSRAGEKLFF.

J is TRBJ1-1 and V is TRBV9; 7 bases agree with TRBD1. The CDR3 sequence is 16 residues long. The V segment lost 3 bases and the J segment 1 base; nucleotides outside the gene matches: 9. Germline lookup yields CDR1 SGDLS and CDR2 YYNGEE. The CDR3: CASSAYRGAANTEAFF. CDR3 nucleotide sequence: TGTGCCAGCAGCGCTTACAGGGGAGCCGCGAACACTGAAGCTTTCTTT. Looking up the rest from reference TRBV9 and TRBJ1-1 gives the full variable domain: DSGVTQTPKHLITATGQRVTLRCSPRSGDLSVYWYQQSLDQGLQFLIQYYNGEERAKGNILERFSAQQFPDLHSELNLSSLELGDSALYFCASSAYRGAANTEAFFGQGTRLTVV.

The gene calls are TRBV29-1 and TRBJ2-7, with 7 bases aligning to TRBD1. After removal of 6 bases from V and 3 bases from J, the junction contained 11 bases not matched to a gene. There are 14 residues in the CDR3. CDR1 is SQVTM and CDR2 is ANQGSEA in the germline V gene. This chain's CDR3 is CSVPYGTEFYEQYF. For the CDR3, the DNA is TGCAGCGTGCCGTACGGGACAGAATTCTACGAGCAGTACTTC.

This chain links TRBV19 with TRBJ1-2; 7 bases line up with TRBD1. This CDR3 spans 15 amino acids. CDR1 and CDR2 from the germline V gene are LNHDA and SQIVND (reference sequence). V gave up 0 bases and J gave up 8 bases; unmatched junction bases: 9. CDR3 DNA: TGTGCCAGTAGTATAGAAAGGGGGCGCAAGTACGGCTACACCTTC. This translates into CASSIERGRKYGYTF.

The V call is TRBV2, the J call TRBJ1-1; TRBD1 matches 7 bases. V trimming: 5 bases; J trimming: 1 base; junction bases outside the gene matches: 7. The CDR3 length is 15 residues. The germline CDR1 and CDR2 sequences are SNHLY and FYNNEI. For the CDR3, the DNA is TGTGCCAGCAGTTACACCCGGACAGGGAACACTGAAGCTTTCTTT. Amino acids: CASSYTRTGNTEAFF.